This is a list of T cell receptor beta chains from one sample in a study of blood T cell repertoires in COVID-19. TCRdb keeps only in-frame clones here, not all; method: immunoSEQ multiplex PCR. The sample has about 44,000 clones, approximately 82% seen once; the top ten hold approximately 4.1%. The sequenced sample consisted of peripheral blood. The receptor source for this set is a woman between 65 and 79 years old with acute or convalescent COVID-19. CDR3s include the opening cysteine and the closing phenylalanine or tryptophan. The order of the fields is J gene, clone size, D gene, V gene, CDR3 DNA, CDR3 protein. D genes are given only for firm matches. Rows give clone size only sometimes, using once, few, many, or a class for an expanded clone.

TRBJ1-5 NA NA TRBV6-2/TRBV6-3 TGTGCCAGCAGTCTAAGTAATCAGCCCCAGCATTTT CASSLSNQPQHF
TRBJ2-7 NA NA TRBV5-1 TGCGCCAGCAGCTCCCTCTGGTCGGGAAACGAGCAGTACTTC CASSSLWSGNEQYF
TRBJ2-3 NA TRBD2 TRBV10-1 TGCGCCAGCAGTGAGTCTAGCGGGCGCACAGATACGCAGTATTTT CASSESSGRTDTQYF
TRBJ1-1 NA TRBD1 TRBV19 TGTGCCAGCGCGAGTCAGCCAGGGGGTAGTGGGATGAACACTGAAGCTTTCTTT CASASQPGGSGMNTEAFF
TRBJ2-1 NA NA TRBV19 TGTGCCAGTAGTGGTCGGGCGGGACGACCTAGCTCCTACAATGAGCAGTTCTTC CASSGRAGRPSSYNEQFF
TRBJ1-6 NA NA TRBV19 TGTGCCAGTAGGGGTGACGCAGGCGAGACCGTACCGTATAATTCACCCCTCCACTTT CASRGDAGETVPYNSPLHF
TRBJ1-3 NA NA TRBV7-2 TGTGCCAGCAGCCCCCTGGGCCCGGGGTTAGACACCATATATTTT CASSPLGPGLDTIYF
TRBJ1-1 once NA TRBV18 TGTGCCAGCTCACCTTCTCCGGTCGTCCTCACTGAAGCTTTCTTT CASSPSPVVLTEAFF
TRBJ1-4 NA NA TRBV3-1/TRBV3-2 TGTGCCAGCAGCCCGACAGCAACTAATGAAAAACTGTTTTTT CASSPTATNEKLFF
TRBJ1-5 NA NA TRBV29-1 TGCAGCGTAGCAGACAGTTTTAGCAATCAGCCCCAGCATTTT CSVADSFSNQPQHF
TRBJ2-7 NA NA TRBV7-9 TGTGCCAGCAGCTTTAGTCCCCATCCCATCGAGCAGTACTTC CASSFSPHPIEQYF
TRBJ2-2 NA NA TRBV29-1 TGCAGCGTTGAATTCAGGGGCTCGGGCACCGGGGAGCTGTTTTTT CSVEFRGSGTGELFF
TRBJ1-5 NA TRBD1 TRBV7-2 TGTGCCAGCAGCTTAGAAGCAGGGGGCGAACAGCCCCAGCATTTT CASSLEAGGEQPQHF
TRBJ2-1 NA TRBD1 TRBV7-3 TGTGCCAGCAGCTTAGCGGGACAGGGCTACAATGAGCAGTTCTTC CASSLAGQGYNEQFF
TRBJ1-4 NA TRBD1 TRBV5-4 TGTGCCAGCAGCTTCAGGACAGGGGAGGAAAAACTGTTTTTT CASSFRTGEEKLFF
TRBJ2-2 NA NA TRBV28 TGTGCCAGCAGTTTAGGGGGGAGCGGGCACACCGGGGAGCTGTTTTTT CASSLGGSGHTGELFF
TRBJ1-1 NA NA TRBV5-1 TGCGCCAGCAGCTTGTCTAGTGCAGGGGAGAACACTGAAGCTTTCTTT CASSLSSAGENTEAFF
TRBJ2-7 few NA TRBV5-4 TGTGCCAGCAGCCTCCGCCCGAGACAGGGGACTAACTACGAGCAGTACTTC CASSLRPRQGTNYEQYF
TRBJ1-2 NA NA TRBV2 TGTGCCAGCAGTGAAGCGATCGGACTGGGAGATGGCTACACCTTC CASSEAIGLGDGYTF
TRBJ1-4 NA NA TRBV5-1 TGCGCCAGCAGCTTGGTGGGAGCGGCAGATGAAAAACTGTTTTTT CASSLVGAADEKLFF
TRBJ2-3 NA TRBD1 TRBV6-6 TGTGCCAGCAGTTACAAAGGGACAGGGGGGACAGATACGCAGTATTTT CASSYKGTGGTDTQYF
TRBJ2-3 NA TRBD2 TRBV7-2 TGTGCCAGCGGAGGACTAGCGGGGCTCACAGATACGCAGTATTTT CASGGLAGLTDTQYF
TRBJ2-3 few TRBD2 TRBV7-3 TGTGCCAGCAGCTTATTCCCCTCAATAGCGGGAGGAGTGTCAGCGCAGTATTTT CASSLFPSIAGGVSAQYF
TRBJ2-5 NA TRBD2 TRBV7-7 TGTGCTAGCAGCTTAGAACTAGCGGGAGGGCCGTGGGAGACCCAGTACTTC CASSLELAGGPWETQYF
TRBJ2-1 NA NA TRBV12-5 TGTGCTAGTGGTCCAATCTACCATAGGATGCGGCTCTACAATGAGCAGTTCTTC CASGPIYHRMRLYNEQFF
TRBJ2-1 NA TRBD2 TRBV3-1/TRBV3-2 TGTGCCAGCAGCCAGGCTAGCGGGAGGTCCTACAATGAGCAGTTCTTC CASSQASGRSYNEQFF
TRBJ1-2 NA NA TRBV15 TGTGCCACCAGCAGAGATCGGGTCCGAAAGAACTATGGCTACACCTTC CATSRDRVRKNYGYTF
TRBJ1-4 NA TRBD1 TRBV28 TGTGCCAGCAGCGAACAGGGGCTGACTAATGAAAAACTGTTTTTT CASSEQGLTNEKLFF
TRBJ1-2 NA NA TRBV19 TGTGCCAGTATAGGCCGAGCGCCAAACTATGGCTACACCTTC CASIGRAPNYGYTF
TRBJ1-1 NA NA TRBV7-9 TGTGCCAGCAGCTTAAGGGGGAGTGGGGGAATTCGGGGGAACACTGAAGCTTTCTTT CASSLRGSGGIRGNTEAFF
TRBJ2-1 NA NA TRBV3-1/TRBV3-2 TGTGCCAGCAGCCAAGATGGCGGGCCCCAATGGCAGTTCTTC CASSQDGGPQWQFF
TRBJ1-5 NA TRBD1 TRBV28 TGTGCCAGCAGCCGGGACAGGGGAAATTATCAGCCCCAGCATTTT CASSRDRGNYQPQHF
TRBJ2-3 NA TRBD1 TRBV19 TGTGCCAGTAGTAAGGGACAGGCGAAAATGACAGATACGCAGTATTTT CASSKGQAKMTDTQYF
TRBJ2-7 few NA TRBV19 TGTGCCAGTAAAGGGACTGGTTCCTACGAGCAGTACTTC CASKGTGSYEQYF
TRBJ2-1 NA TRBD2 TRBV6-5 TGTGCCAGCAGTAACGCCGGGACTATCAATGAGCAGTTCTTC CASSNAGTINEQFF